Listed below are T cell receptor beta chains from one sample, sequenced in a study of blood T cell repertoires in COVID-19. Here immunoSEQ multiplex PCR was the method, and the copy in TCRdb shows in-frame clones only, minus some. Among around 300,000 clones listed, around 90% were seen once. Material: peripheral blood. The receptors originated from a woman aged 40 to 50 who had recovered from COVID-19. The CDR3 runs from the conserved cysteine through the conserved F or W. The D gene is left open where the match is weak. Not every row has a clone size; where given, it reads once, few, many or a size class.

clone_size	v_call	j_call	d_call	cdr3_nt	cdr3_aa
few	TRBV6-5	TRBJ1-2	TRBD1	TGTGCCAGTACAGGGGGGTTGGGGTATGGCTACACCTTC	CASTGGLGYGYTF
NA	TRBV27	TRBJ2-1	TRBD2	TGTGCCAGCAGTTTATCGGGAGCGGGAGTGTTCAATGAGCAGTTCTTC	CASSLSGAGVFNEQFF
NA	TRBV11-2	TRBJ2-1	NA	TGTGCCAGCAGCTTAGTTACCAGAGGTGAGCAGTTCTTC	CASSLVTRGEQFF
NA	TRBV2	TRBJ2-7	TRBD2	TGTGCCAGCAGTGATTCTCTAGCGGGAGTAATCCAGTACTTC	CASSDSLAGVIQYF
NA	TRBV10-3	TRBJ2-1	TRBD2	TGTGCCATCAAAGGACTAGCGGGAGGGTTCAACAATGAGCAGTTCTTC	CAIKGLAGGFNNEQFF
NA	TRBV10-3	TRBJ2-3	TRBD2	TGTGCCATCAGCCAGCGGGAGAGCACAGATACGCAGTATTTT	CAISQRESTDTQYF
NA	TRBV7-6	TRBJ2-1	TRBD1	TGTGCCAGCAGCCTACAGGGGTATGAGCAGTTCTTC	CASSLQGYEQFF
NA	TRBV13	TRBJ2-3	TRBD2	TGTGCCAGCAGCTCAAGACTAGCGGGAGGGCGTATCACAGATACGCAGTATTTT	CASSSRLAGGRITDTQYF
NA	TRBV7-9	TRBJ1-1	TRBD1	TGTGCCAGCAGCGAGGGACAGGCAAACACTGAAGCTTTCTTT	CASSEGQANTEAFF
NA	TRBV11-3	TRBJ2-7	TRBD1	TGTGCCAGCAGCTTAGATTGGTTGACAGGGGTCGACGAGCAGTACTTC	CASSLDWLTGVDEQYF
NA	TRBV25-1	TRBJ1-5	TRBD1	TGTGCCAGCAGTGACCAGGGGGCTCCTAGCAATCAGCCCCAGCATTTT	CASSDQGAPSNQPQHF
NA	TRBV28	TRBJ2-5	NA	TGTGCCAGCAGTTTATCCCCCCTAAACTATGGACAAGAGACCCAGTACTTC	CASSLSPLNYGQETQYF
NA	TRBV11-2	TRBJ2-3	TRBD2	TGTGCCAGCAGCTTAGTAGCTGGACTAGCGGGAGACACAGATACGCAGTATTTT	CASSLVAGLAGDTDTQYF
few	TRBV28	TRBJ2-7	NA	TGTGCCAGCAGGAACTCTCCGACAGCCGCCTACGAGCAGTACTTC	CASRNSPTAAYEQYF
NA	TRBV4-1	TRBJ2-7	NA	TGCGCCAGCAGCCAAGATCAGGGTGTCCCCCGGTACTTC	CASSQDQGVPRYF
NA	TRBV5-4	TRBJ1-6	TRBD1	TGTGCCAGCAGCAAAACGGGACAGGGGGCTTCACCCCTCCACTTT	CASSKTGQGASPLHF
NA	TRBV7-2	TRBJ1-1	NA	TGTGCCAGCAGCTTAGCGGCGGGATTGAACACTGAAGCTTTCTTT	CASSLAAGLNTEAFF
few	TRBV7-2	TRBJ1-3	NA	TGTGCCAGCAGCTTAGTTCAGGATCTCTCTGGAAACACCATATATTTT	CASSLVQDLSGNTIYF
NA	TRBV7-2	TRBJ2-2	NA	TGTGCCAGCAGCCCATGGTTCAGGGCCCGCACCGGGGAGCTGTTTTTT	CASSPWFRARTGELFF
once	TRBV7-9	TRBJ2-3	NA	TGTGCCAGCACCTCTATGGCGGGTAGCACAGATACGCAGTATTTT	CASTSMAGSTDTQYF
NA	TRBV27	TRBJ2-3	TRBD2	TGTGCCAGCAGTTCGGGACTAGGAGATACGCAGTATTTT	CASSSGLGDTQYF
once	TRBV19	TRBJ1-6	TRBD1	TGTGCCAGTAGTATAGGGGACAGAGTCGGGAATTCACCCCTCCACTTT	CASSIGDRVGNSPLHF
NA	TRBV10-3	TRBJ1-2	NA	TGTGCCATCAGTGAACAGGGTACTGGCTACACCTTC	CAISEQGTGYTF
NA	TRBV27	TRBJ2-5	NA	TGTGCCAGCAGTTTTCAGGGTTGGGAGACCCAGTACTTC	CASSFQGWETQYF
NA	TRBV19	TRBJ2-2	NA	TGTGCCAGTCGGGTTACCAGACAGCTCAACACCGGGGAGCTGTTTTTT	CASRVTRQLNTGELFF
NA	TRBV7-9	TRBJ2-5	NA	TGTGCCAGCAGCCCGAAGGAAGCGGGCACACTCCAAGAGACCCAGTACTTC	CASSPKEAGTLQETQYF
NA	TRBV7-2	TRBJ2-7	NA	TGTGCCAGCGGGGCGCAGGTGACCTACGAGCAGTACTTC	CASGAQVTYEQYF
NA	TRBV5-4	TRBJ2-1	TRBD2	TGTGCCAGCAGCTTGCAGGCTAGCGGGAGCGGTGAGCAGTTCTTC	CASSLQASGSGEQFF
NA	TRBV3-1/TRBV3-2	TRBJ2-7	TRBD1	TGTGCCAGCAGCCGCGGACAGGCATCCTACGAGCAGTACTTC	CASSRGQASYEQYF
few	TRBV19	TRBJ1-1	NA	TGTGCCAGTAGTATCGGTGGGAACACTGAAGCTTTCTTT	CASSIGGNTEAFF
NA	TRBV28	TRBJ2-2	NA	TGTGCCAGCATTTCACAGGGGGAGGGCACCGGGGAGCTGTTTTTT	CASISQGEGTGELFF